This T cell receptor (beta chain) comes out of a study of naive and memory T cell subsets. Study outcomes and limitations: Over 90% of naive TCR sequences appeared only once after error correction, unlike memory subsets.

The CDR3 runs 14 residues. The V and J ends lost 0 bases and 2 bases respectively, with 9 bases between them. CDR1 and CDR2 from the germline V gene are SGHDT and YYEEEE. An equimolar mix of two oligonucleotides served as the beta constant-region primer for TRBC1 and TRBC2. Ligated cDNA was amplified by four rounds of PCR with nested alpha and beta constant-region primers and SP2. TCRdb independently ran MiXCR on the UMI-ligation and nested PCR reads; one entry per CDR3 protein. The sample holds tens of thousands of distinct CDR3 sequences, more than 9.5% seen once. Regarding this clonotype: The antigen is not known.

What was sequenced was central memory CD8+ T cells from blood. The receptor's source is a human donor in good health. The rearrangement joins TRBV5-6 to TRBJ2-7; D unresolved. CDR3 amino acids: CASSLGGPTYEQYF. CDR3 sequence (DNA): TGTGCCAGCAGCTTGGGCGGCCCGACCTACGAGCAGTACTTC. The full variable domain, completed using reference TRBV5-6 and TRBJ2-7, is DAGVTQSPTHLIKTRGQQVTLRCSPKSGHDTVSWYQQALGQGPQFIFQYYEEEERQRGNFPDRFSGHQFPNYSSELNVNALLLGDSALYLCASSLGGPTYEQYFGPGTRLTVT.